This T cell receptor beta chain was sequenced during a study of OX40 agonist ivuxolimab in advanced cancers. About the study as a whole: The costimulatory receptor OX40 (CD134) was targeted by ivuxolimab, a fully human IgG2 agonistic monoclonal antibody. The paper covers the monotherapy dose-escalation part of the phase I ivuxolimab trial, which included N ≈ 54 patients. The point of sequencing TCRbeta in the periphery was to test whether ivuxolimab changed TCR sequence diversity and drove clonal T-cell expansion. Prior anti-PD-1, anti-PD-L1 or anti-CTLA-4 therapy was permitted, and checkpoint inhibitors had been received by under 50% of dose-escalation patients. In the dose-escalation cohort, approximately 80% of patients were male, and the mean age was 60 years with a range of roughly 20 to 79. Of the approximately 50 patients in dose escalation, about 20 had hepatocellular carcinoma, some 15 had melanoma, 9 had renal cell carcinoma and 9 had head and neck cancer. Intravenous ivuxolimab was administered to patients every 2 weeks at six dose levels: 0.01, 0.1, 0.3, 1.5, 3 and 10 mg/kg. Partial responses occurred in three dose-escalation patients, of whom one had hepatocellular carcinoma and two had cutaneous melanoma. The paper as a whole reports these results and caveats: Low levels of normalized T-cell clonal expansion were also shown by some nonresponding patients. Clonal expansion of both CD4+ and CD8+ blood T cells was observed from baseline to week 6 at doses 0.1 to 3.0 mg/kg. After ivuxolimab, more expanded clones were found on average in CD8+ T cells than in CD4+ T cells. In partial responders in the 0.1-3.0 mg/kg groups, normalized peripheral clonal expansion was found to be among the lowest, especially among CD8+ T cells. Antigen specificity was not determined for the clonally expanded peripheral T cells.

The CDR1 and CDR2 encoded by the germline V gene are MGHRA and YSYEKL. At the junction V is shortened by 0 bases and J by 9 bases, with 10 bases in between. The CDR3 starts with the cysteine, ends with the phenylalanine, and has 13 residues. CDR3 DNA is the only sequence kept; it has 39 bases, read in frame from the first base. To sequence the TCRbeta CDR3 region, genomic DNA was isolated from the sorted cells. The immunoSEQ Assay was used to sequence the TCRbeta CDR3 regions. Not all clones reach the TCRdb copy of this immuneACCESS table, which keeps in-frame sequences only. Checked studies attribute under half of the gap to unresolved V genes and leave the rest unexplained. The sample includes more than 9,000 clones, with less than 90% observed a single time. Around 13% of the sample lies in the top ten. Comments on this clone: Its antigen is currently not known. The sample holds no much larger clone one base away, and base qualities are not on file.

The trial excluded patients who had a history of autoimmune disease or who were on systemic immunosuppression. In every dose cohort, peripheral blood was drawn for TCR sequencing at baseline, cycle 4 day 1, and cycle 7 day 1. Samples were obtained from an open-label, multicenter, first-in-human phase I dose-escalation trial of ivuxolimab. Adults with locally advanced or metastatic melanoma, renal cell, hepatocellular, or head and neck squamous cell carcinoma were enrolled in the trial. Before TCR sequencing, CD4+ T cells and CD8+ T cells were sorted from peripheral blood as separate populations. The material was CD4+ or CD8+ T cells sorted from blood, obtained in a trial of the OX40 agonist ivuxolimab. This TCR derives from an adult with an advanced solid tumor such as melanoma, head and neck, liver or kidney cancer. The V and J segments used are TRBV4-1 and TRBJ2-3; too little of a D gene remains to name it. The CDR3 is CASSQEAVMTQYF. The sequenced DNA: TGCGCCAGCAGCCAAGAAGCAGTCATGACGCAGTATTTT.